A selection of T cell receptor delta chains follows, all from one sample in a study of gamma-delta T cells after stem cell transplantation. TCRdb redid the clone calls on the RT-PCR reads with CATT. The sample shows under 1,200 delta-chain clones, about 3.8% of them seen only once. The material sequenced was gamma-delta T cells. The receptors stem from a human donor. It is not recorded whose cells these are; they may come from a transplant donor. CDR3s include the opening cysteine and the closing phenylalanine or tryptophan. The order of the fields is D gene, V gene, J gene, clone size, CDR3 DNA, CDR3 protein. A D gene is named only where the DNA matches it firmly. Size tells how often a clone was seen (once, few, many) or the class of an expanded clone, and some rows leave it out.

-	TRDV1	TRDJ1	-	TGTGCTCTTGGGGAACTAGTACCCCATTCCTGGGGACCCAAAACGGGAGTCGATAAACTCATCTTT	CALGELVPHSWGPKTGVDKLIF
-	TRDV2	TRDJ1	few	TGTGCCTGTGACACACTCCTGACTCCGGTGGCTACGTACACCGATAAACTCATCTTT	CACDTLLTPVATYTDKLIF
-	TRDV2	TRDJ1	large	TGTGCCTGTGACACCGTGGGGGGTTTCAACACCGATAAACTCATCTTT	CACDTVGGFNTDKLIF
-	TRDV3	TRDJ1	medium-sized	TGTGCTAAGGGATCAGGAACTGCGATGACCGATAAACTCATCTTT	CAKGSGTAMTDKLIF
TRDD3	TRDV2	TRDJ1	medium-sized	TGTGCCTGTGACACCGTGGGGGATACCAGGGTGTACACCGATAAACTCATCTTT	CACDTVGDTRVYTDKLIF
-	TRDV2	TRDJ1	hyperexpanded	TGTGCCTGTGACACCGTTTCTTTCCTAAAGGCTGGGGGGATCACCGATAAACTCATCTTT	CACDTVSFLKAGGITDKLIF
-	TRDV2	TRDJ1	medium-sized	TGTGCCTGTGACCCACTCAGGGGGGAAGACGACACCGATAAACTCATCTTT	CACDPLRGEDDTDKLIF
TRDD3	TRDV2	TRDJ1	few	TGTGCCTGTGACACGACCCTCCTAACGAACTGGGGGACCGGCGGGAAGAATGACGATAAACTCATCTTT	CACDTTLLTNWGTGGKNDDKLIF
TRDD3	TRDV2	TRDJ1	large	TGTGCCTGTGACTCTGTACTGGGGGATCCCTCGTACACCGATAAACTCATCTTT	CACDSVLGDPSYTDKLIF
TRDD3	TRDV2	TRDJ1	few	TGTGCCTGTGACACCGTGAGCACTGGGGTATACACGAACACCGATAACCTCATCTTT	CACDTVSTGVYTNTDNLIF
TRDD3	TRDV2	TRDJ1	-	TGTGCCTGTGACCCCATGCCCGGTCTGGGGGATACGACATCTAACACCGATAAACTCATCTTT	CACDPMPGLGDTTSNTDKLIF
TRDD3	TRDV2	TRDJ1	few	TGTGCCTGTGACACACTGGGGGATACGCTTGCGTACACCGATAAACTCATCTTT	CACDTLGDTLAYTDKLIF
TRDD3	TRDV2	TRDJ1	large	TGTGCCTGTGACATCTTTATTCCCCAATACTGGGGTTACACCGATAAACTCATCTTT	CACDIFIPQYWGYTDKLIF
TRDD3	TRDV2	TRDJ1	-	TGTGCCTGTGACGCCTTACTGGGGGATAAACGGGACACCGATAAACTCATCTTT	CACDALLGDKRDTDKLIF
-	TRDV2	TRDJ1	medium-sized	TGTGCCTGTGACACCGTCCGTACCCTTCGGGATAAACTCATCTTT	CACDTVRTLRDKLIF
TRDD3	TRDV2	TRDJ1	medium-sized	TGTGCCTGTGACAGACTGGGGGATACGGGTCTCACCGATAAACTCATCTTT	CACDRLGDTGLTDKLIF
TRDD3	TRDV2	TRDJ1	few	TGTGCCTGTGACACTGCTCCTTCTGGGGGACCCCCCCGAGAACACTTCCATAAACTCATCTTT	CACDTAPSGGPPREHFHKLIF
TRDD3	TRDV2	TRDJ1	medium-sized	TGTGCCTGTGACCCCCTTGAGACTGGGGGATACGGGGGATACACCGATAAACTCATCTTT	CACDPLETGGYGGYTDKLIF
-	TRDV2	TRDJ1	few	TGTGCCTGTGACACCGTAGGGGCTACGCTCGATAACCTCATCTTT	CACDTVGATLDNLIF
TRDD3	TRDV2	TRDJ3	-	TGTGCCTGTGACATACTGGGGGATACGCATAAAGACACCCGACAGATGTTTTTC	CACDILGDTHKDTRQMFF
-	TRDV3	TRDJ3	-	TGTGCCTTAAGACCCCCCCCCTCCCGGGACACCCGACAGATGTTTTTC	CALRPPPSRDTRQMFF
TRDD3	TRDV2	TRDJ1	medium-sized	TGTGCCTGTGACACAATAGGACTGGGGGATGTAGGGGACACCGATAAACTCATCTTT	CACDTIGLGDVGDTDKLIF
TRDD3	TRDV2	TRDJ3	-	TGTGCCTGTGACACCGGGGGATCCGGCACCTGGGACACCCGACAGATGTTTTTC	CACDTGGSGTWDTRQMFF